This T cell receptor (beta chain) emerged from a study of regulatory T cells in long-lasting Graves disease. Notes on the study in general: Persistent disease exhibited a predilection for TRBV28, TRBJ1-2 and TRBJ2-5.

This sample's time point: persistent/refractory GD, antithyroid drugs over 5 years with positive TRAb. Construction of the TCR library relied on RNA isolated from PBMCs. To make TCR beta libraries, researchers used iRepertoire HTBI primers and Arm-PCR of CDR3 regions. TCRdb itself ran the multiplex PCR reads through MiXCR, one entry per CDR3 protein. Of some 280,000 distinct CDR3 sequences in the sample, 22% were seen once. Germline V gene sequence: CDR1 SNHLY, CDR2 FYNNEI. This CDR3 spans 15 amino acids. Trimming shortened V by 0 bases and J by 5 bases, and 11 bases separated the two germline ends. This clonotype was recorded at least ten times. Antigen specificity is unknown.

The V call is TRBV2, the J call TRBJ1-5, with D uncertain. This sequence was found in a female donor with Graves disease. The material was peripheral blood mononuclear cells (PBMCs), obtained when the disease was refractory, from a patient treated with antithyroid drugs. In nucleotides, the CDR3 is TGTGCCAGCAGTGAAGCGGTCTCAGCCTATCAGCCCCAGCATTTT. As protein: CASSEAVSAYQPQHF.